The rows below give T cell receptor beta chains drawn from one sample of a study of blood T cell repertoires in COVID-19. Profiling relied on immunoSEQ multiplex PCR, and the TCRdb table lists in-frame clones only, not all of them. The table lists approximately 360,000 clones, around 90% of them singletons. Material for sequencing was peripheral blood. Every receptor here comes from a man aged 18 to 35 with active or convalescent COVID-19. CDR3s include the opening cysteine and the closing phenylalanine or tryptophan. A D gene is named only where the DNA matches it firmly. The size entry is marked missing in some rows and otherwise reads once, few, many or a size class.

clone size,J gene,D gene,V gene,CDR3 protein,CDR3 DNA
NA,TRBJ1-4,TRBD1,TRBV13,CASSRTGRGPNEKLFF,TGTGCCAGCAGTCGGACAGGGAGGGGACCTAATGAAAAACTGTTTTTT
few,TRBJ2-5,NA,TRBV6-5,CASKGTAGTQYF,TGTGCCAGCAAAGGGACAGCGGGGACCCAGTACTTC
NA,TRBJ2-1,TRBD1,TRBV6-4,CASSVVATGQYNEQFF,TGTGCCAGCAGTGTAGTGGCGACAGGGCAATACAATGAGCAGTTCTTC
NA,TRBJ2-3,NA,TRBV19,CASNPLLSVTSTDTQYF,TGTGCCAGTAACCCTCTCCTTAGCGTAACTAGCACAGATACGCAGTATTTT
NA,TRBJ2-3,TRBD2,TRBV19,CASSIDRTSGADTQYF,TGTGCCAGTAGTATAGATCGCACTAGCGGGGCAGATACGCAGTATTTT
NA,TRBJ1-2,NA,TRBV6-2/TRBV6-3,CASSYSAQAAEFYGYTF,TGTGCCAGCAGTTACTCGGCTCAGGCAGCGGAATTCTATGGCTACACCTTC
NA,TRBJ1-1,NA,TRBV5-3,CARSPEAFF,TGTGCCAGAAGCCCAGAAGCTTTCTTT
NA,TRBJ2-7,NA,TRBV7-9,CASSFPAEYEQYF,TGTGCCAGCAGCTTCCCGGCGGAATACGAGCAGTACTTC
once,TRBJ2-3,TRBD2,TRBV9,CASSSPAGDWTDTQYF,TGTGCCAGCAGCTCACCGGCGGGGGATTGGACAGATACGCAGTATTTT
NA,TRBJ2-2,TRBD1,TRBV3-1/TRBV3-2,CASKTGTGGVRTGELFF,TGTGCCAGCAAAACCGGGACAGGGGGCGTACGCACCGGGGAGCTGTTTTTT
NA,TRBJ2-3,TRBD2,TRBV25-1,CASTPGVGSGGGTDTQYF,TGTGCCAGCACCCCCGGGGTTGGTAGCGGGGGGGGCACAGATACGCAGTATTTT
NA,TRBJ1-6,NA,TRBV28,CASSSPGTYNSPLHF,TGTGCCAGCAGTTCCCCAGGGACCTATAATTCACCCCTCCACTTT
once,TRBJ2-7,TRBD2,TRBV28,CASSPWAGDYEQYF,TGTGCCAGCAGCCCGTGGGCGGGAGACTACGAGCAGTACTTC
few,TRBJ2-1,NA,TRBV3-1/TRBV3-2,CASNARGSYNEQFF,TGTGCCAGCAATGCGAGAGGATCCTACAATGAGCAGTTCTTC
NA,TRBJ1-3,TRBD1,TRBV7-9,CASSWKWDRQRGNTIYF,TGTGCCAGCAGCTGGAAGTGGGACAGGCAAAGAGGAAACACCATATATTTT
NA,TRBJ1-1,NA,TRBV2,CASSTPHFRENTEAFF,TGTGCCAGCAGCACCCCCCATTTCAGGGAGAACACTGAAGCTTTCTTT
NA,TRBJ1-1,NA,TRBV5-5,CASSSARRTVIGEAFF,TGTGCCAGCAGCTCAGCTAGAAGGACAGTCATAGGTGAAGCTTTCTTT
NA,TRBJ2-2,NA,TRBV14,CASSQRQGHGELFF,TGTGCCAGCAGCCAGAGGCAGGGCCACGGGGAGCTGTTTTTT
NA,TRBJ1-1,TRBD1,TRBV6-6,CASSYSRSRGAEAFF,TGTGCCAGCAGTTACTCGAGGAGCAGGGGGGCTGAAGCTTTCTTT
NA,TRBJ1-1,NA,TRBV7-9,CASSLVVYTEAFF,TGTGCCAGCAGCTTGGTAGTGTACACTGAAGCTTTCTTT
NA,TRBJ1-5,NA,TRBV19,CASTPQVFGLNQPQHF,TGTGCCAGTACGCCTCAGGTTTTTGGGTTGAATCAGCCCCAGCATTTT
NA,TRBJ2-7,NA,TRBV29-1,CSVEEHRVGEQYF,TGCAGCGTTGAAGAACACAGGGTCGGCGAGCAGTACTTC
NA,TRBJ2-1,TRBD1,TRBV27,CASSYTTGGAYNEQFF,TGTGCCAGCAGTTACACAACAGGGGGCGCCTACAATGAGCAGTTCTTC
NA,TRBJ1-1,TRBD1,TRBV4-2,CASSQPTGMNTEAFF,TGTGCCAGCAGCCAGCCGACAGGGATGAACACTGAAGCTTTCTTT
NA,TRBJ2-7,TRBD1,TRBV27,CASSLQGSNYEQYF,TGTGCCAGCAGTCTACAGGGGAGTAACTACGAGCAGTACTTC
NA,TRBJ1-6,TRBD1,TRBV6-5,CASTWTGNNSPLHF,TGTGCCAGCACTTGGACAGGGAATAATTCACCCCTCCACTTT
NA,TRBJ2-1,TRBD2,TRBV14,CASRPSGGPYNEQFF,TGTGCCAGCAGGCCCTCGGGAGGGCCGTACAATGAGCAGTTCTTC
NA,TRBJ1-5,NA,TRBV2,CASMRDTSGQPQHF,TGTGCCAGCATGAGGGACACCTCGGGTCAGCCCCAGCATTTT
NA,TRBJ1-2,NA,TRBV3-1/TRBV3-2,CASSQKGMVYGYTF,TGTGCCAGCAGCCAAAAGGGGATGGTCTATGGCTACACCTTC
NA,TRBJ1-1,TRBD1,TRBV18,CASSPPDRGGAFF,TGTGCCAGCTCACCCCCGGACAGGGGAGGGGCTTTCTTT
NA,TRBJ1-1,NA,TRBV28,CASSFPWTLMNTEAFF,TGTGCCAGCAGTTTCCCCTGGACACTTATGAACACTGAAGCTTTCTTT
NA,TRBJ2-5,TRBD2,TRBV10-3,CAISSSGTSGEETQYF,TGTGCCATCAGTTCCTCGGGGACTAGCGGGGAAGAGACCCAGTACTTC
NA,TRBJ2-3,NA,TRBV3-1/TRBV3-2,CASSQDTLAADTQYF,TGTGCCAGCAGCCAAGATACCCTAGCTGCAGATACGCAGTATTTT
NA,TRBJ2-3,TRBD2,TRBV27,CASSPSPSGSTDTQYF,TGTGCCAGCAGTCCATCTCCTAGCGGAAGCACAGATACGCAGTATTTT
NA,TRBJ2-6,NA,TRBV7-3,CASSLRVTGTSSGANVLTF,TGTGCCAGCAGCTTAAGGGTCACAGGCACCTCCTCTGGGGCCAACGTGCTGACTTTC
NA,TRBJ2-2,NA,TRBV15,CATSRPQELASRGTGELFF,TGTGCCACCAGCAGACCCCAGGAGCTGGCGAGTCGGGGCACCGGGGAGCTGTTTTTT
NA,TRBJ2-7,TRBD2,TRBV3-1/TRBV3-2,CASSRLGGADEQYF,TGTGCCAGCTCCCGCCTGGGAGGGGCTGACGAGCAGTACTTC
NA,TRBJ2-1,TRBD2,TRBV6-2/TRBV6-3,CASSYVIAGGRAYNEQFF,TGTGCCAGCAGTTACGTGATAGCGGGAGGAAGGGCCTACAATGAGCAGTTCTTC
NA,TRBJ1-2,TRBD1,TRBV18,CASSPPSSGRGNGYTF,TGTGCCAGCTCACCACCGAGCTCCGGCAGGGGGAATGGCTACACCTTC
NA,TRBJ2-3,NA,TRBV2,CASSEFSLYTDTQYF,TGTGCCAGCAGTGAGTTTAGTCTTTACACAGATACGCAGTATTTT
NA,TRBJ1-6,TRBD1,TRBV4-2,CASSHGGQGSYNSPLHF,TGTGCCAGCAGCCATGGAGGACAGGGATCCTATAATTCACCCCTCCACTTT
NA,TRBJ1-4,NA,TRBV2,CASTEFNEKLFF,TGTGCCAGCACAGAATTTAATGAAAAACTGTTTTTT
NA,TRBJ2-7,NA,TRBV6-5,CASSYSGGREREGQYF,TGTGCCAGCAGTTACTCGGGAGGCAGGGAAAGAGAAGGGCAGTACTTC
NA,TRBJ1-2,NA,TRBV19,CASSIDLYYGYTF,TGTGCCAGTAGTATAGATCTCTACTATGGCTACACCTTC
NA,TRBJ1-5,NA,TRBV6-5,CASGVQANNQPQHF,TGTGCCAGTGGTGTCCAGGCGAACAATCAGCCCCAGCATTTT
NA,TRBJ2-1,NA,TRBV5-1,CASSLGDSLYNEQFF,TGCGCCAGCAGCTTGGGGGACTCACTGTACAATGAGCAGTTCTTC
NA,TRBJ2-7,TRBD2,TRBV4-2,CASSQNRAGPYEQYF,TGTGCCAGCAGCCAAAACAGAGCGGGACCGTACGAGCAGTACTTC
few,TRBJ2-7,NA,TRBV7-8,CASSLVGVGVADSYEQYF,TGTGCCAGCAGCTTAGTGGGGGTTGGGGTAGCGGATTCCTACGAGCAGTACTTC
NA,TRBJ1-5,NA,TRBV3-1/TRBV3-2,CASSQRERQPQHF,TGTGCCAGCAGCCAAAGGGAGCGTCAGCCCCAGCATTTT
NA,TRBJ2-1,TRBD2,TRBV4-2,CASSPSTSGVYNEQFF,TGTGCCAGCAGCCCCTCGACTAGCGGGGTTTACAATGAGCAGTTCTTC
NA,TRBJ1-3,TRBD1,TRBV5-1,CASSSQLTGSGNTIYF,TGCGCCAGCAGCTCGCAGCTGACAGGGTCTGGAAACACCATATATTTT
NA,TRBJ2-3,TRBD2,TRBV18,CASSPPGLAERSTQYF,TGTGCCAGCTCACCCCCGGGACTAGCGGAACGGTCGACGCAGTATTTT
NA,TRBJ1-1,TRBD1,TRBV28,CASSPRGQAALNTEAFF,TGTGCCAGCAGCCCCCGCGGACAGGCCGCCTTGAACACTGAAGCTTTCTTT
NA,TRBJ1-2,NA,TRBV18,CASSPRDSDGYTF,TGTGCCAGCTCACCGAGAGATTCGGATGGCTACACCTTC
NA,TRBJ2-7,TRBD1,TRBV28,CASRGTGAYEQYF,TGTGCCAGCAGGGGGACAGGGGCCTACGAGCAGTACTTC